The 4 T cell receptor beta chains below were found in one sample sequenced in a study of T cells after yellow fever vaccination. TCRdb reprocessed the 5' RACE reads via MiXCR and lists one record per CDR3 protein. The sample records approximately 340,000 distinct CDR3 sequences, about 8.7% being singletons. The specimen comprised PBMCs, sampled on the day of the first yellow fever vaccination. Receptor source: a man aged 18 to 30 who received the YFV17D yellow fever vaccine.

The CDR3 sequence is CASRRQYTGELFF. The CDR3 region has the DNA TGTGCCAGTAGGAGACAGTACACCGGGGAGCTGTTTTTT. J is TRBJ2-2 and V is TRBV19, with a weak D call TRBD1 (5 bases). This CDR3 is built from 13 residues. CDR1 and CDR2 (germline): LNHDA, SQIVND (reference sequence). V was shortened by 6 bases and J by 3 bases, with 8 bases between the two germline ends.

This clonotype appeared a few times. The rearrangement uses TRBV12-5 and TRBJ2-7, with TRBD1 matching 7 bases. Trimming removed 5 bases from V and 5 bases from J; junction bases left unmatched: 9. Germline CDR1 and CDR2: LGHNT and FRNRAP. There are 14 residues in the CDR3. The CDR3 bases are TGTGCTAGTGGTCAGTCCGACAGGGACCACGAGCAGTACTTC. Amino acid sequence: CASGQSDRDHEQYF.

This clonotype came up a few times. This chain joins TRBV6-1 and TRBJ2-1, with D tentatively TRBD2 (6 bases). The CDR3 has 16 amino acids. CDR1 and CDR2 (germline): MNHNS, SASEGT. V lost 5 bases and J 5 bases, leaving 19 bases between the germline ends. The CDR3 bases are TGTGCCAGCAGTCAGAACCCCCGGGGGATCGACAATGAGCAGTTCTTC. Translating it yields CASSQNPRGIDNEQFF.

The chain employs TRBV5-1 and TRBJ2-3; perhaps D is TRBD1 or TRBD2 (5 bases each). In germline, CDR1 is SGHRS, CDR2 YFSETQ. V shed 4 bases and J shed 9 bases, with 15 bases lying between them. The CDR3 consists of 13 residues. The CDR3 is CASSDRDPGTQYF. The CDR3 region has the DNA TGCGCCAGCAGCGACCGGGACCCGGGGACGCAGTATTTT.